The sample holds a few counts of the clone carrying this T cell receptor beta chain. This entry is derived from a study of beta chain features in type 1 diabetes. V lost 8 bases and J 4 bases, leaving 8 bases between the germline ends. Germline CDR1 SGHAT, CDR2 FQNNGV. The CDR3 sequence is 11 residues long. Expressed TCRB transcripts were sequenced, since all the RNA that had been isolated was reverse transcribed. Produced via immunoSEQ multiplex PCR; TCRdb's table is partial and in-frame only. The repertoire holds 350,000 to 450,000 clones, with roughly 15% as singletons. J is TRBJ1-2 and V is TRBV11-2; D not certain. This receptor was obtained from a woman younger than 35 in good health. The sample was naive CD4+ T cells from blood. The CDR3 loop reads CASGGSYGYTF. The CDR3, as DNA: TGTGCCAGCGGCGGCTCCTATGGCTACACCTTC.